The entry below describes one T cell receptor beta chain. Its target is unknown. CDR3 length equals 14 residues. V lost 8 bases, J lost 0 bases, and 10 bases lay in between. Germline V gives CDR1 MDHEN, CDR2 SYDVKM. Individual cDNA molecules were tagged with unique molecular identifiers. TCRdb analysed the 5' RACE reads with MiXCR anew, one entry per CDR3 protein. The sample carries about 68,000 distinct CDR3 sequences, about a tenth recorded once. The data stem from a study of early T cells in non-severe SARS-CoV-2 infection. About the study: The input, bulk RNA from unsorted whole blood, was sequenced, and chains were unpaired. General study points: Using VDJdb, the matching emphasized anti-spike CD8 responses while missing private and CD4 specificities.

The source material was whole blood. This TCR was recovered from an adult who was a healthcare worker with PCR-confirmed SARS-CoV-2 infection or an uninfected control (not recorded which). The rearrangement uses TRBV28 and TRBJ1-4; D ambiguous. CDR3 region: CASGPGTTNEKLFF. The CDR3 DNA is TGTGCCAGCGGGCCGGGGACAACTAATGAAAAACTGTTTTTT.